This TCR beta chain was identified in a study of T cell repertoires in cytomegalovirus infection. Study as a whole: Recently described HLA-C-restricted plus well-studied HLA-B-restricted CMV epitopes were used. Public TCR beta signatures marked donors with CMV infection and the matching HLA. Study-wide results and limits: Across the ex vivo response, the dominant clonotypes were HLA-C-restricted CMV-specific TCR beta clonotypes. Adding up the frequency of public TCR beta families identified people who carried CMV plus the relevant HLA.

TCRdb analysed the reads with MiXCR anew, one entry per CDR3 protein. The top ten clones hold 48% of a sample with fewer than 650,000 distinct CDR3 sequences, approximately 40% of them seen once. The germline CDR1 and CDR2 sequences are SGHTA and FQGNSA. With 7 bases removed from V and 4 bases from J, the gap between germline ends came to 19 bases. CDR3 length: 15 amino acids. This clonotype occurred a few times. The antigen is undetermined. The sequencing here drew on cultured PBMCs, taken from culture after CMV antigen stimulation. The chain has TRBV7-2 and TRBJ1-1, with D maybe TRBD1 (6 bases). The receptor was derived from a human donor in good health (CMV status not recorded). Some clones in this sample may be carry-over from other donors' samples. The CDR3 nucleotides read TGTGCCAGCACCACCGCTTGGGGGGCGACCACTGAAGCTTTCTTT. This codes for CASTTAWGATTEAFF.